These 5 T cell receptor beta chains came from one sample sequenced in a study of blood T cells in healthy people across ages. A sample-barcoded 5' primer and a J-beta primer mix were used in a second PCR of roughly 7 to 11 cycles. TCRdb redid the calling of the 5' RACE reads with MiXCR, one entry per CDR3 protein. The top ten clones hold more than 3% of a sample with some 760,000 distinct CDR3 sequences, 25% of them seen once. A further study also used this sample, focusing on T cells of mothers and their children.

The sample taken for sequencing was blood. These receptors were taken from a boy younger than 18 in good health.

This clonotype was found a few times. The chain recombines TRBV6-2 or TRBV6-3 with TRBJ1-5; D is undetermined. This CDR3 has 15 amino acids. Germline lookup yields CDR1 MNHEY and CDR2 SVGEGT. Trimming cost V 2 bases and J 6 bases, with 14 bases left between them. The CDR3 region has the DNA TGTGCCAGCAGTTACCCCACGGGAGGCCTTCAGCCCCAGCATTTT. This encodes CASSYPTGGLQPQHF.

This sequence joins TRBV20-1 and TRBJ1-2, with TRBD1 as a possible D gene (6 bases). Germline CDR1 is DFQATT and CDR2 is SNEGSKA (reference sequence). Trimming stripped 5 bases from V and 4 bases from J, with 11 bases between. This CDR3 has 12 amino acids. The CDR3 region is CSAPDRLYGYTF. In DNA form, the CDR3 reads TGCAGTGCTCCCGACAGGCTCTATGGCTACACCTTC.

Only one count was recorded for this clonotype. The chain carries TRBV20-1 and TRBJ2-3; 9 nucleotides line up with TRBD2. The CDR3 is made up of 14 amino acids. The V gene end was trimmed by 6 bases and the J gene end by 4 bases; junction bases not matched to a gene: 8. CDR1 DFQATT and CDR2 SNEGSKA come from the germline V gene (reference sequence). CDR3 sequence: CSAQFSGSADTQYF. The CDR3 DNA follows: TGCAGTGCGCAATTTAGCGGGAGCGCAGATACGCAGTATTTT.

This clonotype turned up a few times. The rearrangement joins TRBV29-1 to TRBJ2-5; TRBD2 is a possible D gene (6 bases). The germline V and J ends were trimmed by 8 bases and 1 base, with 20 bases remaining between them. The CDR3 runs 15 residues. CDR1 is SQVTM and CDR2 is ANQGSEA in the germline V gene. The CDR3 reads CSPSRRDWGQETQYF. For the CDR3, the DNA is TGCAGCCCCAGTCGAAGGGACTGGGGCCAAGAGACCCAGTACTTC.

In its sample, this clonotype was seen many times. The chain joins TRBV7-9 to TRBJ1-2; 7 positions agree with TRBD1. The ends lost 5 bases at V and 1 base at J; junction bases unmatched: 10. There are 16 residues in the CDR3. CDR1 SEHNR and CDR2 FQNEAQ come from the germline V gene (reference sequence). The CDR3 DNA reads TGTGCCAGCAGCCCAACCCGGACAGGCTTTAACTATGGCTACACCTTC. Protein sequence: CASSPTRTGFNYGYTF.